These 18 T cell receptor beta chains were sequenced from one sample in a study of blood T cell repertoires in COVID-19. The assay was immunoSEQ multiplex PCR, and TCRdb's table has in-frame clones only and misses some. This sample yields about 110,000 clones, of which less than 75% are seen a single time; about 2% belongs to the top ten. The sample comprised peripheral blood. These receptor sequences come from a woman between 40 and 50 years old with acute or convalescent COVID-19.

The gene calls are TRBV7-3 and TRBJ2-1; 9 bases are a match to TRBD2. The V gene end was trimmed by 1 base and the J gene end by 5 bases; junction bases not matched to a gene: 6. This CDR3 spans 16 amino acids. The germline CDR1 and CDR2 sequences are SGHTA and FQGTGA. CDR3 sequence reads: CASSLNSAGGNNEQFF. CDR3 DNA: TGTGCCAGCAGCTTAAATTCCGCGGGGGGGAACAATGAGCAGTTCTTC.

J is TRBJ1-5 and V is TRBV28; TRBD1 agrees at 10 bases. The CDR3 runs 15 residues. Germline loops: CDR1 MDHEN, CDR2 SYDVKM. After removal of 6 bases from V and 5 bases from J, the junction contained 7 bases not matched to a gene. CDR3 sequence: CASSPRQGAYQPQHF. For the CDR3, the DNA is TGTGCCAGCAGCCCCAGACAGGGGGCATATCAGCCCCAGCATTTT.

The rearrangement links TRBV19 to TRBJ1-2, with D possibly matching TRBD1 (5 bases). V lost 4 bases and J 0 bases, leaving 9 bases between the germline ends. The germline CDR1 and CDR2 sequences are LNHDA and SQIVND (reference sequence). The CDR3 sequence is 14 residues long. CDR3 loop: CASSNTGANYGYTF. The CDR3 bases are TGTGCCAGTAGTAATACGGGGGCTAACTATGGCTACACCTTC.

This clone turned up a few times. The chain recombines TRBV6-5 with TRBJ2-7; the D gene is possibly TRBD2 (5 bases). The CDR3 is made up of 13 amino acids. CDR1 is MNHEY and CDR2 is SVGAGI in the germline V gene. The V gene lost 6 bases and the J gene lost 3 bases, with 12 bases spanning the gap. CDR3: CASSPIGGYEQYF. As DNA, the CDR3 is TGTGCCAGCAGCCCCATTGGAGGCTACGAGCAGTACTTC.

The genes are TRBV2 and TRBJ1-2; 10 positions agree with TRBD1. J lost 8 bases, V lost 3 bases, and 9 bases had no gene match. This CDR3 has 15 residues. CDR1 and CDR2 (germline): SNHLY, FYNNEI. CDR3 sequence (DNA): TGTGCCAGCAGTGAGGAGGGACAGGGGTTATGGGGCTACACCTTC. Translating it yields CASSEEGQGLWGYTF.

A single count supports this clone. The genes are TRBV9 and TRBJ2-2, with 9 bases aligning to TRBD1. CDR1 is SGDLS, CDR2 YYNGEE, per germline. This CDR3 region has 15 residues. The J segment lost 6 bases and the V segment lost 4 bases, leaving 7 bases of the junction unmatched. The CDR3 sequence: CASSRVQGAAGELFF. CDR3 DNA sequence: TGTGCCAGCAGCCGAGTACAGGGGGCGGCCGGGGAGCTGTTTTTT.

This clone was observed a handful of times. The chain uses TRBV5-1 and TRBJ2-2, with 9 nucleotides matching TRBD2. The CDR3 spans 17 residues. Per the germline V gene, CDR1 is SGHRS and CDR2 is YFSETQ. V lost 4 bases, J lost 1 base, and 8 bases stayed unmatched. For the CDR3, the DNA is TGCGCCAGCAGCCCAAAGACTAGCGGACAGAACACCGGGGAGCTGTTTTTT. As protein: CASSPKTSGQNTGELFF.

This clone appeared a single time. The chain uses TRBV5-4 and TRBJ2-3, with no clear D. V lost 1 base and J 1 base, leaving 7 bases between the germline ends. In germline, CDR1 is SGHNT, CDR2 YYREEE (reference sequence). The CDR3 is made up of 14 amino acids. The CDR3 nucleotides read TGTGCCAGCAGCTTGTATGGAGGCACAGATACGCAGTATTTT. Translation: CASSLYGGTDTQYF.

The chain links TRBV28 to TRBJ1-2; 12 positions match TRBD1. Germline CDR1 MDHEN, CDR2 SYDVKM. V was pared by 6 bases and J by 8 bases, with 16 bases of the junction left unmatched. The CDR3 runs 17 residues. The CDR3: CASRGTGGGLIPRGYTF. Written as DNA, the CDR3 is TGTGCCAGCAGAGGGACAGGGGGCGGACTCATCCCTAGAGGCTACACCTTC.

The rearrangement joins TRBV6-5 to TRBJ2-7; tentatively, D is TRBD2 (7 bases). V gave up 8 bases and J gave up 2 bases, with 13 bases separating them. This CDR3 has 13 amino acids. Per germline, CDR1 MNHEY and CDR2 SVGAGI. This CDR3 reads CASRGAGAYEQYF. CDR3 DNA sequence: TGTGCCAGCCGGGGGGCAGGGGCCTACGAGCAGTACTTC.

This clone has more than one count but fewer than ten. The chain has TRBV19 and TRBJ1-6; D not resolved. Trimming removed 5 bases from V and 2 bases from J, with 7 bases in between. There are 14 residues in the CDR3. Germline V gene data show CDR1 as LNHDA and CDR2 as SQIVND (reference sequence). The DNA for the CDR3 is TGTGCCAGTAGTTCAACACCCTATAATTCACCCCTCCACTTT. It codes for CASSSTPYNSPLHF.

The V and J genes are TRBV25-1 and TRBJ2-1; D may be TRBD1 (5 bases). The germline gives CDR1 MGHDK, CDR2 SYGVNS. The CDR3 is 14 residues long. V was clipped by 6 bases and J by 2 bases, with 11 bases between them. CDR3 nucleotides: TGTGCCAGCAGCCTTACAGGAACCTACAATGAGCAGTTCTTC. Residues: CASSLTGTYNEQFF.

The rearrangement uses TRBV4-1 and TRBJ2-3, with 7 bases aligning to TRBD2. CDR1 and CDR2 from the germline V gene are MGHRA and YSYEKL. Trimming at V came to 0 bases and at J to 5 bases, leaving 14 bases not matched to a gene. The CDR3 runs 18 residues. The CDR3 region is CASSQEHGGNPGGDTQYF. In nucleotides, the CDR3 is TGCGCCAGCAGCCAAGAACACGGGGGAAATCCGGGGGGAGATACGCAGTATTTT.

J is TRBJ1-6 and V is TRBV7-2; D remains unclear. This CDR3 is 13 amino acids long. V was pared by 0 bases and J by 11 bases, with 8 bases between. Germline lookup yields CDR1 SGHTA and CDR2 FQGNSA. CDR3 sequence reads: CASSLALSAPLHF. The CDR3 nucleotides are TGTGCCAGCAGCTTAGCCCTTTCGGCACCCCTCCACTTT.

This clone was seen just once. This chain joins TRBV5-1 and TRBJ2-2; TRBD2 matches 7 bases. Germline values: CDR1 SGHRS, CDR2 YFSETQ. This CDR3 has 16 amino acids. The J segment lost 3 bases and the V segment lost 0 bases, leaving 5 bases of the junction unmatched. The CDR3 DNA is TGCGCCAGCAGCTTGGCAGGGCTAGCGGACACCGGGGAGCTGTTTTTT. It yields the protein CASSLAGLADTGELFF.

This clone came up once. The chain carries TRBV6-5 and TRBJ2-1; maybe TRBD1 (6 bases). The CDR3 contains 13 residues. Trimming pared 8 bases from V and 7 bases from J, leaving 15 bases between. Per the germline V gene, CDR1 is MNHEY and CDR2 is SVGAGI. This chain's CDR3 is CASSPKGGNEQFF. CDR3 nucleotide sequence: TGTGCCAGCTCCCCAAAAGGGGGAAATGAGCAGTTCTTC.

V usage is TRBV4-1 and J usage is TRBJ1-5, with D possibly matching TRBD1 (6 bases). The CDR3 contains 17 residues. V shed 2 bases and J shed 5 bases, with 19 bases lying between them. CDR1 MGHRA and CDR2 YSYEKL come from the germline V gene. The CDR3 nucleotides are TGCGCCAGCAGCCAAAGTCGAGGCGGCAGGGGCGATCAGCCCCAGCATTTT. Its translation is CASSQSRGGRGDQPQHF.

J is TRBJ2-3 and V is TRBV7-9, with D uncertain. Germline CDR1 reads SEHNR; CDR2 reads FQNEAQ (reference sequence). V dropped 5 bases and J dropped 3 bases, with 18 bases sitting between them. The CDR3 is 16 residues long. This CDR3 reads CASSPLWAELTDTQYF. Written as DNA, the CDR3 is TGTGCCAGCAGCCCTCTTTGGGCTGAACTGACAGATACGCAGTATTTT. Full variable domain (rest looked up from reference TRBV7-9 and TRBJ2-3): DTGVSQNPRHKITKRGQNVTFRCDPISEHNRLYWYRQTLGQGPEFLTYFQNEAQLEKSRLLSDRFSAERPKGSFSTLEIQRTEQGDSAMYLCASSPLWAELTDTQYFGPGTRLTVL.